Shown below are 28 T cell receptor beta chains from a single sample sequenced in a study of regulatory T cells in long-lasting Graves disease. Arm-PCR with iRepertoire HTBI primers amplified the CDR3 regions for these TCR beta libraries. TCRdb processed the multiplex PCR reads anew with MiXCR; each CDR3 protein has one entry. The table shows hundreds of thousands of distinct CDR3 sequences, with roughly 17% occurring only once. Documented time point: newly diagnosed GD, antithyroid drugs for less than 3 months. RNA from PBMCs was the source of the TCR library. These data were likewise used in another study, on T cells in Graves' hyperthyroidism and ophthalmopathy.

The specimen was peripheral blood mononuclear cells (PBMCs), collected at new diagnosis, from a patient treated with antithyroid drugs. The receptors were sampled from a woman aged 25 to 39 with Graves disease.

In this sample, this clonotype turned up a few times. The chain joins TRBV19 to TRBJ2-1; D ambiguous. Trimming cost V 5 bases and J 2 bases, with 13 bases left between them. This CDR3 has 15 amino acids. Germline values: CDR1 LNHDA, CDR2 SQIVND (reference sequence). The CDR3 coding sequence is TGTGCCAGTAGTGTTTCTACGCCCGCCTACAATGAGCAGTTCTTC. This sequence encodes CASSVSTPAYNEQFF.

In its sample, this clonotype was seen many times. The rearrangement uses TRBV6-1 and TRBJ2-1; 14 positions agree with TRBD2. V trimming: 6 bases; J trimming: 8 bases; junction bases outside the gene matches: 15. The CDR3 has 18 residues. The germline CDR1 and CDR2 sequences are MNHNS and SASEGT. CDR3 DNA sequence: TGTGCCAGCAGAACCCCGACTAGCGGGAGGGCGTTTGAGGATGAGCAGTTCTTC. This sequence encodes CASRTPTSGRAFEDEQFF.

J is TRBJ2-5 and V is TRBV5-1; D unclear. Trimming shortened V by 4 bases and J by 0 bases, and 7 bases separated the two germline ends. This CDR3 is built from 13 residues. Germline V gene data show CDR1 as SGHRS and CDR2 as YFSETQ. CDR3 sequence: CASSQEYQETQYF. CDR3 nucleotides: TGCGCCAGCAGCCAGGAATACCAAGAGACCCAGTACTTC.

At least ten counts were recorded for this clonotype. This chain connects TRBV6-1 to TRBJ2-2; D is perhaps TRBD2 (6 bases). Trimming stripped 7 bases from V and 2 bases from J, with 17 bases between. The CDR3 length is 16 residues. The germline CDR1 and CDR2 sequences are MNHNS and SASEGT. The CDR3 spells CASTNARDFNTGELFF. In DNA form, the CDR3 reads TGTGCCAGCACCAACGCCCGGGACTTCAACACCGGGGAGCTGTTTTTT.

This clonotype was counted between two and nine times. This chain connects TRBV20-1 to TRBJ1-2; D ambiguous. This CDR3 is built from 15 residues. V lost 4 bases and J 4 bases, leaving 19 bases between the germline ends. Germline lookup yields CDR1 DFQATT and CDR2 SNEGSKA (reference sequence). This CDR3 reads CSANPPTAAGYGYTF. The CDR3 DNA is TGCAGTGCTAACCCCCCGACGGCGGCGGGCTATGGCTACACCTTC.

This clonotype was picked up many times. This rearrangement joins TRBV27 to TRBJ2-3; 15 positions agree with TRBD2. Trimming at V came to 5 bases and at J to 5 bases, leaving 8 bases not matched to a gene. This CDR3 has 17 residues. Germline CDR1 MNHEY, CDR2 SMNVEV (reference sequence). The CDR3, as DNA: TGTGCCAGCAGTCATCCGGGACTAGCGGGAGGCAGAGATACGCAGTATTTT. Its protein is CASSHPGLAGGRDTQYF.

This clonotype was observed many times. The V and J genes are TRBV11-2 and TRBJ2-5; 8 positions agree with TRBD2. Trimming removed 4 bases from V and 9 bases from J; junction bases left unmatched: 13. The germline V gene encodes CDR1 SGHAT and CDR2 FQNNGV. The CDR3 contains 15 residues. The CDR3 region is CASSSGGGGFKPQYF. CDR3 nucleotides: TGTGCCAGCAGCTCCGGGGGGGGAGGTTTCAAGCCCCAGTACTTC. The full variable domain, its missing parts supplied by reference TRBV11-2 and TRBJ2-5, is EAGVAQSPRYKIIEKRQSVAFWCNPISGHATLYWYQQILGQGPKLLIQFQNNGVVDDSQLPKDRFSAERLKGVDSTLKIQPAKLEDSAVYLCASSSGGGGFKPQYFGPGTRLLVL.

V gene TRBV6-9 combines with J gene TRBJ2-7; TRBD2 aligns across 8 bases. Germline V gene data show CDR1 as MNHGY and CDR2 as SVAAGI. The trim removed 3 bases at V and 2 bases at J, leaving 21 bases unmatched. This CDR3 region has 20 residues. The CDR3 DNA reads TGTGCCAGCAGTTACTCCCGGGACTTAGCGGGACTTCTCCTACCCTACGAGCAGTACTTC. Its protein product is CASSYSRDLAGLLLPYEQYF.

The sample holds many counts of this clonotype. This rearrangement joins TRBV30 to TRBJ2-1, with D unclear. Trimming cost V 5 bases and J 4 bases, with 6 bases left between them. The CDR3 has 11 amino acids. Germline V gene data show CDR1 as GTSNPN and CDR2 as SVGIG (reference sequence). The CDR3 spells CAWEFYNEQFF. The CDR3 DNA reads as TGTGCCTGGGAATTTTACAATGAGCAGTTCTTC.

This chain connects TRBV28 to TRBJ2-7; the match to TRBD2 covers 8 bases. The V gene's germline CDR1 is MDHEN and CDR2 SYDVKM. The V gene end was trimmed by 7 bases and the J gene end by 0 bases; junction bases not matched to a gene: 14. CDR3 length equals 17 residues. CDR3: CASMTVGGVPSSYEQYF. The DNA for the CDR3 is TGTGCCAGCATGACCGTCGGGGGGGTGCCGAGCTCCTACGAGCAGTACTTC.

In its sample, this clonotype was seen a few times. A much larger clone differs from this one at a single base, so this may be a read error. V usage is TRBV7-9 and J usage is TRBJ1-2, with unresolved D. This CDR3 has 9 residues. The germline V and J ends were trimmed by 5 bases and 13 bases, with 8 bases remaining between them. CDR1 is SEHNR, CDR2 FQNEAQ, per germline (reference sequence). The chain's CDR3 is CASSPSCTF. DNA of the CDR3: TGTGCCAGCAGCCCCTCCTGCACCTTC.

The chain employs TRBV4-2 and TRBJ1-4, with D perhaps matching TRBD1 (5 bases). Germline CDR1 reads LGHNA; CDR2 reads YNFKEQ. This CDR3 is 16 amino acids long. Trimming pared 0 bases from V and 8 bases from J, leaving 16 bases between. The CDR3 bases are TGTGCCAGCAGCCAAGATCCGGCCGGGACTGGGGAAAAACTGTTTTTT. Translated: CASSQDPAGTGEKLFF.

The chain employs TRBV7-9 and TRBJ1-2; no firm D call. From germline, CDR1 is SEHNR and CDR2 FQNEAQ (reference sequence). This CDR3 region has 13 residues. V dropped 0 bases and J dropped 6 bases, with 8 bases sitting between them. CDR3 sequence reads: CASSLAQYDGYTF. The DNA of the CDR3 is TGTGCCAGCAGCTTAGCGCAGTACGATGGCTACACCTTC.

There are many counts of this clonotype. CDR3 in amino acids: CASSFGVKGNTIYF. CDR3 nucleotides: TGTGCCAGCAGCTTCGGTGTCAAAGGAAACACCATATATTTT. V and J are TRBV11-2 and TRBJ1-3; D gene unclear. The CDR3 is 14 amino acids. The germline gives CDR1 SGHAT, CDR2 FQNNGV. V shed 3 bases and J shed 4 bases, with 10 bases lying between them. Drawing the rest from reference TRBV11-2 and TRBJ1-3, the complete variable domain is EAGVAQSPRYKIIEKRQSVAFWCNPISGHATLYWYQQILGQGPKLLIQFQNNGVVDDSQLPKDRFSAERLKGVDSTLKIQPAKLEDSAVYLCASSFGVKGNTIYFGEGSWLTVV.

The chain is built from TRBV29-1 and TRBJ2-6, with a tentative D call TRBD2 (5 bases). Germline-derived CDR1 and CDR2 are SQVTM and ANQGSEA. The CDR3 is made up of 13 amino acids. V lost 8 bases and J 0 bases, leaving 8 bases between the germline ends. The CDR3 region has the DNA TGCAGCACTAGGGACTCTGGGGCCAACGTCCTGACTTTC. Protein sequence: CSTRDSGANVLTF.

This clonotype was observed many times. This chain links TRBV11-2 with TRBJ2-1; no clear D gene. The CDR3 is made up of 13 amino acids. V was trimmed by 3 bases and J by 6 bases, leaving 9 bases between them. CDR1 SGHAT and CDR2 FQNNGV come from the germline V gene. The CDR3 coding sequence is TGTGCCAGCAGCTTCCCACCTCTCAATGAGCAGTTCTTC. This gives the protein CASSFPPLNEQFF.

The chain employs TRBV3-1 and TRBJ1-4; TRBD1 matches 7 bases. The CDR3 totals 14 residues. With 3 bases clipped from V and 3 bases from J, the junction kept 1 base outside the gene matches. Germline V gene lookup returns CDR1 LGHDT and CDR2 YNNKEL (reference sequence). This CDR3 is CASSHTGANEKLFF. CDR3 coding DNA: TGTGCCAGCAGCCATACAGGGGCTAATGAAAAACTGTTTTTT.

The rearrangement uses TRBV29-1 and TRBJ2-1; 9 bases match TRBD2. V was clipped by 4 bases and J by 9 bases; unmatched bases: 10. Germline V lookup: CDR1 SQVTM, CDR2 ANQGSEA. This CDR3 has 14 amino acids. The CDR3 region is CSVVGGRGGGEQFF. In DNA form, the CDR3 reads TGCAGCGTTGTCGGCGGGAGGGGGGGCGGTGAGCAGTTCTTC.

The table lists this clonotype with many counts. This sequence joins TRBV6-1 and TRBJ2-1; 12 bases fit TRBD2. The CDR3 contains 15 residues. J gave up 4 bases and V 5 bases, and 3 bases lay outside the gene matches. Per the germline V gene, CDR1 is MNHNS and CDR2 is SASEGT. DNA of the CDR3: TGTGCCAGCAGTCGGACTAGCGGGAATTACAATGAGCAGTTCTTC. It translates to CASSRTSGNYNEQFF.

This clonotype came up many times. This chain links TRBV18 with TRBJ2-1; TRBD2 matches at 14 bases. The junction had 7 bases not matched to a gene; V was cut back by 9 bases and J by 3 bases. The germline V gene has CDR1 KGHSH and CDR2 LQKENI. This CDR3 is 16 amino acids long. In DNA, the CDR3 is TGTGCCAGTTCGGGACTAGCGGGAGTAGGCTACAATGAGCAGTTCTTC. Translating it yields CASSGLAGVGYNEQFF.

In this sample, this clonotype turned up many times. This chain connects TRBV20-1 to TRBJ2-5; D is possibly TRBD1 (5 bases). Germline V lookup: CDR1 DFQATT, CDR2 SNEGSKA (reference sequence). The CDR3 sequence is 14 residues long. Trimming cost V 4 bases and J 5 bases, with 17 bases left between them. This chain's CDR3 is CSATRRAGYETQYF. CDR3 nucleotide sequence: TGCAGTGCTACTAGAAGGGCAGGGTACGAGACCCAGTACTTC.

This clonotype was recorded a few times. This chain connects TRBV5-6 to TRBJ2-2; TRBD1 might be the D (7 bases). The CDR3 loop spans 16 amino acids. Germline V gene data show CDR1 as SGHDT and CDR2 as YYEEEE. The V end was cut by 0 bases, the J end by 7 bases, with 16 bases between. The DNA for the CDR3 is TGTGCCAGCAGCTTGGCATGGAGGGGGCAGGACGGGGAGCTGTTTTTT. Translating it yields CASSLAWRGQDGELFF.

The chain has TRBV28 and TRBJ2-2; D perhaps matches TRBD2 (6 bases). This CDR3 has 15 residues. Trimming left V 3 bases short and J 0 bases short, with 8 bases between. Germline loops: CDR1 MDHEN, CDR2 SYDVKM. This chain's CDR3 is CASSFPGANTGELFF. CDR3 coding DNA: TGTGCCAGCAGTTTCCCGGGGGCGAACACCGGGGAGCTGTTTTTT. Filled out from reference TRBV28 and TRBJ2-2, the complete variable domain reads DVKVTQSSRYLVKRTGEKVFLECVQDMDHENMFWYRQDPGLGLRLIYFSYDVKMKEKGDIPEGYSVSREKKERFSLILESASTNQTSMYLCASSFPGANTGELFFGEGSRLTVL.

This clonotype was found many times. The rearrangement joins TRBV7-2 to TRBJ2-4, with TRBD1 identical over 8 bases. Germline CDR1 is SGHTA and CDR2 is FQGNSA. V trimming: 5 bases; J trimming: 9 bases; junction bases outside the gene matches: 3. The CDR3 sequence is 12 residues long. CDR3 sequence (DNA): TGTGCCAGCAGCACGGGACAGGCCATTCAGTACTTC. Translating gives CASSTGQAIQYF.

The chain joins TRBV6-5 to TRBJ2-1, with 10 bases fitting TRBD2. Germline V gene lookup returns CDR1 MNHEY and CDR2 SVGAGI. The CDR3 extends over 19 amino acids. V gave up 0 bases and J gave up 8 bases; unmatched junction bases: 16. The CDR3 DNA is TGTGCCAGCAGTTACTCGAACCCTTTAAGAAGCGGGAGGGCGTATGAGCAGTTCTTC. This encodes CASSYSNPLRSGRAYEQFF.

In its sample, this clonotype was seen many times. The chain employs TRBV6-5 and TRBJ2-3, with 10 bases fitting TRBD2. The CDR3 totals 16 residues. The V segment lost 2 bases and the J segment 2 bases; nucleotides outside the gene matches: 4. Germline assignment: CDR1 MNHEY and CDR2 SVGAGI. For the CDR3, the DNA is TGTGCCAGCAGTTACCGAAGCGGGAGGGCCACAGATACGCAGTATTTT. Protein sequence: CASSYRSGRATDTQYF.

The genes are TRBV9 and TRBJ2-2; D not certain. This CDR3 is 16 amino acids long. V was trimmed by 0 bases and J by 3 bases, leaving 12 bases between them. The germline V gene has CDR1 SGDLS and CDR2 YYNGEE. CDR3 residues: CASSVEWTAHTGELFF. The DNA for the CDR3 is TGTGCCAGCAGCGTAGAATGGACGGCTCACACCGGGGAGCTGTTTTTT. Complete variable domain (other parts from reference TRBV9 and TRBJ2-2): DSGVTQTPKHLITATGQRVTLRCSPRSGDLSVYWYQQSLDQGLQFLIQYYNGEERAKGNILERFSAQQFPDLHSELNLSSLELGDSALYFCASSVEWTAHTGELFFGEGSRLTVL.

In its sample, this clonotype was seen many times. V usage is TRBV10-3 and J usage is TRBJ2-3, with 8 positions matching TRBD2. Germline V lookup: CDR1 ENHRY, CDR2 SYGVKD. J lost 8 bases, V lost 3 bases, and 7 bases had no gene match. The CDR3 covers 14 residues. CDR3 nucleotides: TGTGCCATCAGTGACACTAGCGGCGGGGCTACGCAGTATTTT. It is translated as CAISDTSGGATQYF.